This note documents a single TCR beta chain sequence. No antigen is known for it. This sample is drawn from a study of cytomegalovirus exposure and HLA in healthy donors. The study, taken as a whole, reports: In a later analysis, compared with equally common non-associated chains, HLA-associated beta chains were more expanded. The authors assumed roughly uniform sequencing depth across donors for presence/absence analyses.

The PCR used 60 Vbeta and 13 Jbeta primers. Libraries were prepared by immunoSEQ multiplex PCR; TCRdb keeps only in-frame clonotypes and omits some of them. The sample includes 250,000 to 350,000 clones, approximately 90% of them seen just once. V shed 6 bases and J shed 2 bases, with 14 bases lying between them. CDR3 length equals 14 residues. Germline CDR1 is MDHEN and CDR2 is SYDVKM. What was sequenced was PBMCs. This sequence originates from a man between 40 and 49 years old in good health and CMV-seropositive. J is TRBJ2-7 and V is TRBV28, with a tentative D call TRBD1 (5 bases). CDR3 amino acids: CASRTALNPYEQYF. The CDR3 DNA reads TGTGCCAGCAGGACAGCCCTCAACCCCTACGAGCAGTACTTC.